These 26 T cell receptor beta chains were sequenced from one sample in a study of T cell repertoires in cytomegalovirus infection. Their antigens remain unidentified. From the reads, TCRdb called clonotypes with MiXCR, one entry per CDR3 protein. The sample holds roughly 310,000 distinct CDR3 sequences, around 29% seen once. Sequenced here: cultured PBMCs, sampled from culture after CMV antigen stimulation. The receptors originated from a human donor in good health (CMV status not recorded). Some clones in this sample may be carry-over from other donors' samples.

The chain recombines TRBV29-1 with TRBJ2-1; D might be TRBD2 (6 bases). This CDR3 comprises 14 residues. CDR1 is SQVTM and CDR2 is ANQGSEA in the germline V gene. V lost 5 bases to trimming and J lost 2 bases, with 13 bases between them. For the CDR3, the DNA is TGCAGCGTTATTCTAGCGAAAGCCTACAATGAGCAGTTCTTC. Amino acid sequence: CSVILAKAYNEQFF.

In its sample, this clonotype was seen a few times. V usage is TRBV25-1 and J usage is TRBJ1-2; a weak D match, TRBD1 (5 bases). Trimming stripped 11 bases from V and 5 bases from J, with 24 bases between. CDR1 is MGHDK and CDR2 is SYGVNS in the germline V gene. There are 15 residues in the CDR3. CDR3 loop: CAVEGHGIFSYGYTF. For the CDR3, the DNA is TGTGCCGTAGAAGGACACGGCATCTTTTCGTATGGCTACACCTTC.

The sample holds many counts of this clonotype. The CDR3 loop is CASSLAPDSVSEAFF. For the CDR3, the DNA is TGTGCCAGCAGCTTAGCACCCGACAGCGTGAGTGAAGCTTTCTTT. This sequence joins TRBV7-8 and TRBJ1-1, with D perhaps matching TRBD1 (5 bases). The CDR3 consists of 15 residues. In germline, CDR1 is SGHVS, CDR2 FQNEAQ. The V end was cut by 0 bases, the J end by 7 bases, with 15 bases between.

The V and J genes are TRBV7-2 and TRBJ1-3; D ambiguous. The CDR3 loop spans 13 amino acids. The V gene lost 2 bases and the J gene lost 3 bases, with 5 bases spanning the gap. CDR1 SGHTA and CDR2 FQGNSA come from the germline V gene. The chain's CDR3 is CASSLPVGNTIYF. CDR3 bases: TGTGCCAGCAGCTTACCAGTTGGAAACACCATATATTTT.

The chain has TRBV7-2 and TRBJ2-5; 7 bases agree with TRBD1. The CDR3 contains 13 residues. V was pared by 9 bases and J by 8 bases, with 12 bases of the junction left unmatched. The germline gives CDR1 SGHTA, CDR2 FQGNSA. The CDR3 DNA reads TGTGCCAGGTCTACCGGGACAGTGGCCACCCAGTACTTC. Encoded protein: CARSTGTVATQYF. The full variable domain, completed using reference TRBV7-2 and TRBJ2-5, is GAGVSQSPSNKVTEKGKDVELRCDPISGHTALYWYRQSLGQGLEFLIYFQGNSAPDKSGLPSDRFSAERTGGSVSTLTIQRTQQEDSAVYLCARSTGTVATQYFGPGTRLLVL.

The chain has TRBV6-1 and TRBJ2-7; D is unclear. V dropped 5 bases and J dropped 2 bases, with 22 bases sitting between them. This CDR3 is 17 amino acids long. Germline lookup yields CDR1 MNHNS and CDR2 SASEGT. In DNA form, the CDR3 reads TGTGCCAGCAGTTACTCCGGTCTGAGGCCCACTACCTACGAGCAGTACTTC. Translated, it gives CASSYSGLRPTTYEQYF.

The genes are TRBV12-3 or TRBV12-4 and TRBJ1-2; TRBD1 aligns across 7 bases. The CDR3 is 15 residues long. Losses at the gene ends were 3 bases for V and 4 bases for J; bases not matched to a gene: 8. CDR3 DNA: TGTGCCAGCAGTTTTTCGACAGGGAGGGGCTATGGCTACACCTTC. Its translation is CASSFSTGRGYGYTF.

This clonotype turned up a few times. As DNA, the CDR3 is TGTGCCAGCAGTACCGTCGGGGGCAGGAGCTCCTACGAGCAGTACTTC. Translation gives CASSTVGGRSSYEQYF. The rearrangement links TRBV12-3 or TRBV12-4 to TRBJ2-7, with D possibly called TRBD1 or TRBD2 (6 bases each). V dropped 5 bases and J dropped 0 bases, with 17 bases sitting between them. The CDR3 covers 16 residues.

The sample holds a few counts of this clonotype. V usage is TRBV15 and J usage is TRBJ1-5; D perhaps matches TRBD1 (5 bases). This CDR3 has 14 residues. V was shortened by 5 bases and J by 9 bases, with 17 bases between the two germline ends. Germline CDR1 LNHNV, CDR2 YYDKDF (reference sequence). The CDR3 sequence: CATSLETGEGPQHF. The CDR3 bases are TGTGCCACCAGCTTGGAGACGGGGGAAGGGCCCCAGCATTTT.

The chain has TRBV6-5 and TRBJ2-7; tentative D call: TRBD1 (5 bases). Germline V gene data show CDR1 as MNHEY and CDR2 as SVGAGI. V was pared by 0 bases and J by 5 bases, with 17 bases between. The length of the CDR3 is 16 residues. The CDR3 nucleotides are TGTGCCAGCAGTTACTCCGGCAGGGCGCGATACGACGAGCAGTACTTC. Protein product: CASSYSGRARYDEQYF.

V and J are TRBV6-2 or TRBV6-3 and TRBJ1-1; no reliable D call. This CDR3 region has 11 residues. Per germline, CDR1 MNHEY and CDR2 SVGEGT. V gave up 0 bases and J gave up 7 bases, with 3 bases separating them. CDR3 sequence: CASSYSIEAFF. CDR3 in DNA: TGTGCCAGCAGTTACTCGATTGAAGCTTTCTTT.

This clonotype was found a few times. The chain has TRBV28 and TRBJ1-5; TRBD1 is a possible D gene (5 bases). Trimming removed 8 bases from V and 6 bases from J, with 20 bases in between. The germline V gene encodes CDR1 MDHEN and CDR2 SYDVKM. This CDR3 region has 15 residues. The CDR3: CASLHEVGPGQPQHF. The CDR3 DNA follows: TGTGCCAGCCTGCACGAGGTGGGACCGGGTCAGCCCCAGCATTTT.

The gene calls are TRBV9 and TRBJ2-3, with 8 bases lining up with TRBD1. Germline values: CDR1 SGDLS, CDR2 YYNGEE. The CDR3 totals 16 residues. Germline trimming cut 1 base from V and 4 bases from J; bases unmatched to any gene: 8. The CDR3 DNA reads TGTGCCAGCAGCGTACTCCCAGGGGGCAGCCCAGATACGCAGTATTTT. Protein sequence: CASSVLPGGSPDTQYF.

This chain links TRBV28 with TRBJ1-4; TRBD1 agrees at 7 bases. The CDR3 loop spans 15 amino acids. J lost 8 bases, V lost 4 bases, and 10 bases had no gene match. Germline loops: CDR1 MDHEN, CDR2 SYDVKM. This CDR3 reads CASSSPGQLQEKLFF. The CDR3 DNA is TGTGCCAGCAGTTCGCCGGGACAGCTCCAAGAAAAACTGTTTTTT.

The chain links TRBV12-3 or TRBV12-4 to TRBJ2-2, with D unresolved. The CDR3 runs to 15 residues. Trimming took off 2 bases at V and 7 bases at J, with 14 bases between the two ends. CDR3 in DNA: TGTGCCAGCAGTTTATACTCAGCTCGTGGCGGGGAGCTGTTTTTT. Its translation is CASSLYSARGGELFF.

This clonotype has ten or more counts. V is TRBV5-4 and J is TRBJ2-2; 11 bases agree with TRBD1. The CDR3 extends over 16 amino acids. V lost 4 bases, J lost 4 bases, and 6 bases stayed unmatched. Per germline, CDR1 SGHNT and CDR2 YYREEE (reference sequence). In DNA, the CDR3 is TGTGCCAGCAGCACCCGGGACAGGGGGTTCACCGGGGAGCTGTTTTTT. Its protein product is CASSTRDRGFTGELFF.

This chain joins TRBV5-4 and TRBJ1-4; D is perhaps TRBD1 (6 bases). Germline values: CDR1 SGHNT, CDR2 YYREEE (reference sequence). The V end lost 4 bases, the J end lost 4 bases, and 17 bases lay between the germline ends. The CDR3 extends over 16 amino acids. The CDR3 loop reads CASSSEMGRGNEKLFF. As DNA, the CDR3 is TGTGCCAGCAGCAGCGAGATGGGCAGGGGTAATGAAAAACTGTTTTTT.

This clonotype was detected a few times. The V and J genes are TRBV27 and TRBJ2-4, with 8 bases lining up with TRBD1. The CDR3 is 18 residues long. Trimming removed 5 bases from V and 0 bases from J; junction bases left unmatched: 12. Germline V gene sequence: CDR1 MNHEY, CDR2 SMNVEV (reference sequence). The DNA for the CDR3 is TGTGCCAGCAGTCAGACAGGGGCGTCGGTGCGAGCCAAAAACATTCAGTACTTC. Residues: CASSQTGASVRAKNIQYF.

This clonotype was seen a handful of times. The gene calls are TRBV6-5 and TRBJ1-1, with D unclear. V was shortened by 0 bases and J by 11 bases, with 13 bases between the two germline ends. CDR3 length: 13 amino acids. Germline V CDR1 and CDR2: MNHEY, SVGAGI. The CDR3 spells CASSYSRGGGAFF. The CDR3 nucleotides read TGTGCCAGCAGTTACTCTCGGGGAGGAGGGGCTTTCTTT.

The rearrangement uses TRBV19 and TRBJ2-1; D call uncertain. Germline V lookup: CDR1 LNHDA, CDR2 SQIVND (reference sequence). The CDR3 covers 13 residues. V was shortened by 1 base and J by 7 bases, with 8 bases between the two germline ends. The CDR3 DNA is TGTGCCAGTAGTATAGGTAGGATGAATGAGCAGTTCTTC. This encodes CASSIGRMNEQFF.

This clonotype showed up many times. V and J are TRBV7-9 and TRBJ1-1, with 12 bases that match TRBD1. Per the germline V gene, CDR1 is SEHNR and CDR2 is FQNEAQ (reference sequence). The CDR3 runs to 17 residues. V trimming: 5 bases; J trimming: 4 bases; junction bases outside the gene matches: 11. The CDR3 loop reads CASSPRGQGARSTEAFF. The CDR3 nucleotides read TGTGCCAGCAGCCCCAGGGGACAGGGGGCGAGAAGCACTGAAGCTTTCTTT.

The rearrangement links TRBV11-3 to TRBJ2-1; D remains ambiguous. This CDR3 contains 13 residues. V lost 4 bases and J 9 bases, leaving 13 bases between the germline ends. Germline lookup yields CDR1 SGHNT and CDR2 YENEEA. CDR3 region: CASSSQSSIEQFF. The CDR3 DNA reads as TGTGCCAGCAGCTCCCAGAGCTCTATTGAGCAGTTCTTC.

This clonotype came up a few times. The chain is built from TRBV10-3 and TRBJ1-1, with 10 bases that match TRBD1. The CDR3 extends over 14 amino acids. CDR1 is ENHRY, CDR2 SYGVKD, per germline. V lost 4 bases and J lost 7; bases outside the gene matches: 6. The CDR3 coding sequence is TGTGCCATCAGTGGACAGGGGGCTATTAATGAAGCTTTCTTT. Its protein product is CAISGQGAINEAFF.

The chain joins TRBV29-1 to TRBJ2-2, with 10 bases aligning to TRBD2. CDR1 SQVTM and CDR2 ANQGSEA come from the germline V gene. Trimming cost V 6 bases and J 2 bases; bases outside gene matches: 6. The CDR3 covers 15 residues. CDR3 region: CSVGRTSGNTGELFF. Here the CDR3 DNA reads TGCAGCGTGGGACGGACTAGCGGAAACACCGGGGAGCTGTTTTTT.

The chain couples TRBV20-1 to TRBJ2-5; TRBD2 aligns across 7 bases. The length of the CDR3 is 12 residues. From germline, CDR1 is DFQATT and CDR2 SNEGSKA (reference sequence). J gave up 4 bases and V 3 bases, and 2 bases lay outside the gene matches. This CDR3 reads CSASGRGETQYF. Here the CDR3 DNA reads TGCAGTGCTAGTGGGAGGGGAGAGACCCAGTACTTC.

The CDR3 DNA reads TGTGCCAGCAGCCGCCGGGACAGGGGAGAAGCTTTCTTT. This codes for CASSRRDRGEAFF. V gene TRBV3-1 combines with J gene TRBJ1-1, with 10 positions matching TRBD1. Germline loops: CDR1 LGHDT, CDR2 YNNKEL (reference sequence). This CDR3 spans 13 amino acids. V lost 4 bases to trimming and J lost 8 bases; unmatched junction nucleotides: 4.